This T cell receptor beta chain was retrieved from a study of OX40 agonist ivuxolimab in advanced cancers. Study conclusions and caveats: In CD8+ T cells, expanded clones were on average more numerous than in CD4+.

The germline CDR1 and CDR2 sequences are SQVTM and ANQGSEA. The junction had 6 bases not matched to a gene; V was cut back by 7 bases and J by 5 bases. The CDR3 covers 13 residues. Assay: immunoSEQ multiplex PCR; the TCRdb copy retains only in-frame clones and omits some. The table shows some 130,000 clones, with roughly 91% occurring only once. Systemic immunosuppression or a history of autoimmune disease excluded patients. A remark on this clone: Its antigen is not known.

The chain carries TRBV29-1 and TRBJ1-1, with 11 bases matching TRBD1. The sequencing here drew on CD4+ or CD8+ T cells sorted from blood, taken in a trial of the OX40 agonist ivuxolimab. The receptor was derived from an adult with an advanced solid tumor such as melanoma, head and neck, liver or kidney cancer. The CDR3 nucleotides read TGCAGCGCCGTGGGACAGGGGGGGACTGAAGCTTTCTTT. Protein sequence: CSAVGQGGTEAFF.